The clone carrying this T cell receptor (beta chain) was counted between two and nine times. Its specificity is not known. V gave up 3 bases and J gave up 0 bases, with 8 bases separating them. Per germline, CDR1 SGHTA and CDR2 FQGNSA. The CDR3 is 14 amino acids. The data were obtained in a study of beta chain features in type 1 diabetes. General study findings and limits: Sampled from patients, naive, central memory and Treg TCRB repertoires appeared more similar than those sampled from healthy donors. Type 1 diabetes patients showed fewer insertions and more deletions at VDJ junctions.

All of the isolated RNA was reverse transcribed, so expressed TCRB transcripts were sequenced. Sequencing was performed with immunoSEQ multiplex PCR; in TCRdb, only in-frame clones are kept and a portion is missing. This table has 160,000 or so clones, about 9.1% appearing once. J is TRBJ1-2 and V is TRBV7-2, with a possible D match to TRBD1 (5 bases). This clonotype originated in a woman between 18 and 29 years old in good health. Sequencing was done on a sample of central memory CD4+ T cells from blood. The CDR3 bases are TGTGCCAGCAGCTTGGGGCAGGCTAACTATGGCTACACCTTC. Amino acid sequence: CASSLGQANYGYTF.